This T cell receptor beta chain was captured in a study of blood T cell repertoires in COVID-19. Overall study context: COVID-19 samples collected from the United States, Italy and Spain covered acute and convalescent phases. The analysed material was cDNA or gDNA that came from T cells, B-cell-depleted T cells, or PBMCs.

This clone was seen a handful of times. Germline trimming cut 0 bases from V and 6 bases from J; bases unmatched to any gene: 4. Germline V gene lookup returns CDR1 SGHDN and CDR2 FVKESK. This CDR3 contains 15 residues. As handled by the study authors: Nucleated cell counts were estimated from reference gene primer amplification. Assay used: immunoSEQ multiplex PCR; TCRdb lists only in-frame clones, some missing. V and J calls and clone size are as listed in that table; D and trimming were resolved from the DNA. The repertoire consists of about half a million clones, with 80% to 90% occurring once and the leading ten covering approximately 3%.

The chain joins TRBV14 to TRBJ2-2, with TRBD1 matching 7 bases. Sequencing used peripheral blood. The sequence was collected from a human donor in a cohort sampled during active COVID-19. The CDR3 DNA reads as TGTGCCAGCAGCCAAGATCGACAGGGAGCCGGGGAGCTGTTTTTT. This codes for CASSQDRQGAGELFF.